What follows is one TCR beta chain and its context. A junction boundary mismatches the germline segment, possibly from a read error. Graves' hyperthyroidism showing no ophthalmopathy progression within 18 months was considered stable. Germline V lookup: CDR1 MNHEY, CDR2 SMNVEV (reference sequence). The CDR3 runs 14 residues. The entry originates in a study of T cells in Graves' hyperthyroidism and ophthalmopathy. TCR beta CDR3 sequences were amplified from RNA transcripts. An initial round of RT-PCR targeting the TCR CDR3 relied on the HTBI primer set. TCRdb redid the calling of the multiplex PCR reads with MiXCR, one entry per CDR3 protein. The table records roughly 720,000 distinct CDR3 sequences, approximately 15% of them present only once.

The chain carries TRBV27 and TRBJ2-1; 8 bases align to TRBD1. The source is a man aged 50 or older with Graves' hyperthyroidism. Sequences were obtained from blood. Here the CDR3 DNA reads TGTACCAGCAGTTCTCAGGGGGCGGGGAATGAGCAGTTCTTC. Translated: CTSSSQGAGNEQFF.